The 13 T cell receptor beta chains below come from one sample, sequenced in a study of blood T cell repertoires in COVID-19. TCRdb's copy holds only in-frame clones and misses some; the assay was immunoSEQ multiplex PCR. The sample has some 180,000 clones, around 89% seen once; the top ten hold roughly 2%. Sequenced input: peripheral blood. These TCRs come from a man aged 50 to 60 who had recovered from COVID-19.

The chain is built from TRBV7-2 and TRBJ1-4, with 7 nucleotides matching TRBD1. CDR3 length: 15 amino acids. The J segment lost 3 bases and the V segment lost 5 bases, leaving 6 bases of the junction unmatched. Germline V gene sequence: CDR1 SGHTA, CDR2 FQGNSA. CDR3 protein: CASSPRTGPNEKLFF. The CDR3 nucleotides are TGTGCCAGCAGCCCCCGGACAGGACCTAATGAAAAACTGTTTTTT.

The chain is built from TRBV5-1 and TRBJ2-3, with 14 bases lining up with TRBD2. The CDR3 totals 17 residues. J was trimmed by 3 bases and V by 3 bases; bases with no gene match: 6. CDR1 is SGHRS, CDR2 YFSETQ, per germline. CDR3 in amino acids: CASSSTGTSGGTDTQYF. CDR3 DNA: TGCGCCAGCAGCTCAACCGGGACTAGCGGGGGAACAGATACGCAGTATTTT.

This clone was observed once. The rearrangement uses TRBV5-1 and TRBJ2-1; 10 nucleotides match TRBD2. Germline values: CDR1 SGHRS, CDR2 YFSETQ. The CDR3 sequence is 16 residues long. V was pared by 2 bases and J by 6 bases, with 8 bases of the junction left unmatched. CDR3 sequence: CASSFGAAGGVNEQFF. The CDR3 nucleotides are TGCGCCAGCAGCTTTGGAGCAGCGGGGGGGGTCAATGAGCAGTTCTTC.

The V gene is TRBV19, the J gene TRBJ1-3; no reliable D call. The CDR3 has 15 residues. Germline loops: CDR1 LNHDA, CDR2 SQIVND (reference sequence). With 7 bases removed from V and 7 bases from J, the gap between germline ends came to 20 bases. CDR3 sequence (DNA): TGTGCCAGTAACCTCAACGACGGGGAGGAGAACACCATATATTTT. As protein: CASNLNDGEENTIYF.

This chain uses TRBV12-5 with TRBJ1-1; 8 positions agree with TRBD1. Germline-derived CDR1 and CDR2 are LGHNT and FRNRAP. V dropped 5 bases and J dropped 0; count of bases not matched to a gene: 5. This CDR3 region has 15 residues. The CDR3 nucleotides are TGTGCTAGTGGTCCGGGACAGGTCATGAACACTGAAGCTTTCTTT. Amino acids: CASGPGQVMNTEAFF.

This chain links TRBV12-3 or TRBV12-4 with TRBJ2-7; no clear D gene. Trimming pared 1 base from V and 3 bases from J, leaving 7 bases between. The CDR3 totals 13 residues. This CDR3 reads CASSLEQHYEQYF. The CDR3 region has the DNA TGTGCCAGCAGTTTAGAACAGCACTACGAGCAGTACTTC.

This clone has a single count. The chain has TRBV6-5 and TRBJ2-5, with D perhaps TRBD2 (7 bases). The CDR3 spans 14 residues. Germline lookup yields CDR1 MNHEY and CDR2 SVGAGI. Trimming removed 8 bases from V and 4 bases from J, with 17 bases in between. DNA for the CDR3: TGTGCCAGCTTTGATGGGGGGGGGCGAGAGACCCAGTACTTC. It codes for CASFDGGGRETQYF.

The J gene is TRBJ1-5, the V gene TRBV19, with D perhaps matching TRBD1 (5 bases). The CDR3 extends over 15 amino acids. V lost 9 bases and J 2 bases, leaving 17 bases between the germline ends. Germline lookup yields CDR1 LNHDA and CDR2 SQIVND (reference sequence). CDR3 bases: TGTGCCAGCCAAAGAGGGGAGGCGGGCAATCAGCCCCAGCATTTT. Its translation is CASQRGEAGNQPQHF.

The chain uses TRBV15 and TRBJ1-2, with TRBD1 identical over 9 bases. The CDR3 sequence is 15 residues long. From germline, CDR1 is LNHNV and CDR2 YYDKDF (reference sequence). V trimming: 5 bases; J trimming: 2 bases; junction bases outside the gene matches: 6. The CDR3 nucleotides read TGTGCCACCAGCGGGGGACAGGGTGGCAACTATGGCTACACCTTC. Encoded protein: CATSGGQGGNYGYTF. Variable domain in full (rest from reference TRBV15 and TRBJ1-2): DAMVIQNPRYQVTQFGKPVTLSCSQTLNHNVMYWYQQKSSQAPKLLFHYYDKDFNNEADTPDNFQSRRPNTSFCFLDIRSPGLGDTAMYLCATSGGQGGNYGYTFGSGTRLTVV.

The V and J genes are TRBV30 and TRBJ1-1; 8 nucleotides agree with TRBD1. The CDR3 extends over 15 amino acids. V was pared by 2 bases and J by 0 bases, with 5 bases of the junction left unmatched. Germline CDR1 reads GTSNPN; CDR2 reads SVGIG (reference sequence). CDR3 loop: CAWSRTGTMNTEAFF. In nucleotides, the CDR3 is TGTGCCTGGAGTCGGACAGGGACCATGAACACTGAAGCTTTCTTT. The full variable domain, in which reference TRBV30 and TRBJ1-1 provide the parts outside the CDR3, is SQTIHQWPATLVQPVGSPLSLECTVEGTSNPNLYWYRQAAGRGLQLLFYSVGIGQISSEVPQNLSASRPQDRQFILSSKKLLLSDSGFYLCAWSRTGTMNTEAFFGQGTRLTVV.

The chain combines TRBV5-1 with TRBJ2-6; TRBD2 agrees at 13 bases. The CDR3 extends over 17 amino acids. Germline V gene data show CDR1 as SGHRS and CDR2 as YFSETQ. Trimming removed 4 bases from V and 0 bases from J; junction bases left unmatched: 1. The CDR3 region is CASSRTSGGSGANVLTF. CDR3 in DNA: TGCGCCAGCAGCCGGACTAGCGGGGGCTCTGGGGCCAACGTCCTGACTTTC.

The J gene is TRBJ2-3, the V gene TRBV7-3; perhaps TRBD1 as D (5 bases). Trimming took off 5 bases at V and 3 bases at J, with 9 bases between the two ends. CDR3 size: 13 residues. Germline V gene sequence: CDR1 SGHTA, CDR2 FQGTGA. CDR3 amino acids: CASSPTATDTQYF. The CDR3 bases are TGTGCCAGCAGCCCGACAGCGACAGATACGCAGTATTTT.

The rearrangement uses TRBV20-1 and TRBJ2-7; 14 bases align to TRBD2. CDR1 is DFQATT and CDR2 is SNEGSKA in the germline V gene (reference sequence). Trimming removed 3 bases from V and 1 base from J; junction bases left unmatched: 5. CDR3 size: 16 residues. The CDR3 loop reads CSASGTSGSGSYEQYF. CDR3 bases: TGCAGTGCTAGTGGGACTAGCGGGAGTGGGTCCTACGAGCAGTACTTC.